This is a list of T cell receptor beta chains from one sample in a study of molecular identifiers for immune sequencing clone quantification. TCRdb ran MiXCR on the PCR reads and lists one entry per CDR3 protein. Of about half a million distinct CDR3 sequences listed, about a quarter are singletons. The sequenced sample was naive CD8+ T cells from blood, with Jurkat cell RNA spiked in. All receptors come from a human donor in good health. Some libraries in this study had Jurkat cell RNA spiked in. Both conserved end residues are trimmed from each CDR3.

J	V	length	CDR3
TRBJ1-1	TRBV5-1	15	ASSFPETGGRNTEAF
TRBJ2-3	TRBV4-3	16	ASSHTPVTSGITDTQY
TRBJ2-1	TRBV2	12	ASSEMEAYNEQF
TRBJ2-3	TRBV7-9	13	ASSLDVGRADTQY
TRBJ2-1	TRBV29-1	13	SVEGPGGTYNEQF
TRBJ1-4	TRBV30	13	AWSVRDAFNEKLF
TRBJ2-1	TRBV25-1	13	ASSYSGGPCNEQF
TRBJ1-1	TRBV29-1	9	SVNKDTEAF
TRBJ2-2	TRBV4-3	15	ASSQVIASENTGELF
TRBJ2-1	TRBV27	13	ASSITSGGYNEQF
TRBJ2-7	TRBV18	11	ASSADNSYEQY
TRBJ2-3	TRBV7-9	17	ASSSRLLTSGDHTDTQY
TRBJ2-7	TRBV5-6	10	ASSLQGREQY
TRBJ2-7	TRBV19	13	ASSMRLAVSYEQY
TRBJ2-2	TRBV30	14	ASRTTSGALTGELF
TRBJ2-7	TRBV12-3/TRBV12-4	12	ASSPSRLAYEQY
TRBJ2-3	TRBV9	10	ASSSSADTQY
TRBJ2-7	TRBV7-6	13	ASSTWTSGEYEQY
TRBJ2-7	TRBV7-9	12	ASSPRGTPYEQY
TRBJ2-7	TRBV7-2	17	ASSLESQLAGMIDYEQY
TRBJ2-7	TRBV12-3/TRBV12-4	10	ASSLEGSKQY
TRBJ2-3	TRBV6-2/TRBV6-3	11	ASSYRERDTQY
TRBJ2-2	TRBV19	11	ASSWTLTGELF
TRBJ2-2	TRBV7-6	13	ASSLGTSDTGELF
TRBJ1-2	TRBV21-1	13	ASSNKTCIPYDYT
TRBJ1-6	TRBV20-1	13	SARPQSSYNSPLH
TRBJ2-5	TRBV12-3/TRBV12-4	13	ASRPTGTLQETQY
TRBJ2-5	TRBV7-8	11	ASLAGTKETQH
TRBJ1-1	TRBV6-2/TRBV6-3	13	ASSLQGLKNTEAF
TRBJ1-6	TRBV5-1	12	ASGLERGNSPLH
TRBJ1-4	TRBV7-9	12	ASSFSWDGEKLF
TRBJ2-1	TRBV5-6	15	ASSLGNRDWSYNEQF
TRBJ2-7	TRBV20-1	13	SARVAGQGDREQY
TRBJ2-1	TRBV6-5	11	ASRGGMKGEQF
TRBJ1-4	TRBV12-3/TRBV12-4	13	ASTILRGAGEKLF
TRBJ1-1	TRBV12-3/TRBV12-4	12	ASSLDPRLTEAL
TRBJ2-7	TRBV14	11	ASSHGSGYEQY
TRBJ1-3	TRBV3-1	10	ASKDHPGTIY
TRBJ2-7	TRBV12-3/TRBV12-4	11	ASSQGHVHEQY
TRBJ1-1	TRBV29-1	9	SVVRAPAAF
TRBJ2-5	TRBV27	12	ASSLLQGPGTQY
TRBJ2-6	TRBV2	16	ASTDDRGVRSGANVLT
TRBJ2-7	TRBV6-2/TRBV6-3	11	ASSSLGGYEQY
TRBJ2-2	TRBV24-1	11	ATRDEGAGELF
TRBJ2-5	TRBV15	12	ATSRTDRVETQY
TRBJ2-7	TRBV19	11	ASSPGAFYEQY
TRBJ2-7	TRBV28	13	ASSLTGALGYEQY
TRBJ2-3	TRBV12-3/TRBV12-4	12	ASSTTSSADTQY
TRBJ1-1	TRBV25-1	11	ASSDSMNTEAF
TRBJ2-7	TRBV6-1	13	ASSKRGQGLYEQY
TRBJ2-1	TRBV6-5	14	ASSYSLAGAYNEQF
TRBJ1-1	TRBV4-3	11	ASSQLPNTEAF
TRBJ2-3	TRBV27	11	ASGTGTTDTQY